The subject of this entry is one T cell receptor (beta chain). The sample holds other DNA sequences that translate to the same CDR3. Trimming shortened V by 0 bases and J by 5 bases, and 15 bases separated the two germline ends. Germline-derived CDR1 and CDR2 are SGHRS and YFSETQ. The CDR3 has 16 amino acids. The data are from a study of shared clonotypes between healthy human individuals. A deep-level run was used for the assay. Every subset had its genomic DNA shared out evenly among several immunoSEQ plates. Sequencing on ten immunoSEQ deep assay plates was performed for unsorted PBMC DNA. The assay was immunoSEQ multiplex PCR, and TCRdb's table has in-frame clones only and misses some. Here the sample spans a few hundred thousand clones, around 80% being singletons.

This receptor was identified in a woman in her forties in good health. Some clones in this sample may be carry-over from other donors' samples. V and J are TRBV5-1 and TRBJ2-1, with a possible D match to TRBD2 (6 bases). Specimen: PBMCs. CDR3 sequence (DNA): TGCGCCAGCAGCTTGGAGGGTAGCGGAACCAACAATGAGCAGTTCTTC. Translated: CASSLEGSGTNNEQFF.